This record concerns one T cell receptor (beta chain) sequence. The CDR3 is made up of 12 amino acids. CDR1 is MNHNY, CDR2 SVGAGI, per germline (reference sequence). The ends were cut back, 3 bases at V and 13 bases at J, with 12 bases in the middle. This sample was taken from a study of blood T cell repertoires in COVID-19. Study-level background: Italy, Spain and the United States were the sources of the convalescent and acute COVID-19 samples. The cDNA or gDNA used as material had been derived from T cells, B-cell-depleted T cells, or PBMCs.

Per the authors' pipeline: Reference gene primer amplification yielded estimated nucleated cell counts. Sequenced by immunoSEQ multiplex PCR; TCRdb stores in-frame clones only, minus some. V and J calls and clone size are copied from that table; D and trimming were computed from the DNA. The sample lists under 500,000 clones, approximately 90% occurring once. The chain uses TRBV6-6 and TRBJ1-4, with D tentatively TRBD1 (5 bases). Sequences were obtained from peripheral blood. The clonotype originates from a woman in her thirties with acute or convalescent COVID-19. This CDR3 reads CASSYVGEALFF. The CDR3 nucleotides are TGTGCCAGCAGTTATGTGGGGGAGGCACTGTTTTTT.